Listed here are 15 T cell receptor beta chains from one sample, sequenced in a study of shared clonotypes between healthy human individuals. Some clones are missing from TCRdb's copy, which holds only in-frame ones; the method was immunoSEQ multiplex PCR. In the table there are roughly 2.1 million clones, 85% to 95% of which are singletons. Cells designated naive CD8 were CD45RO-negative and were positively selected for CCR7, with terminally differentiated effector memory CD45RA+ cells excluded. Material for sequencing was naive CD8+ T cells from PBMCs. The source of these receptors is a man aged 18 to 30 in good health. Some clones in this sample may be carry-over from other donors' samples.

This chain connects TRBV14 to TRBJ2-1, with 7 bases lining up with TRBD2. The CDR3 extends over 15 amino acids. Germline lookup yields CDR1 SGHDN and CDR2 FVKESK. J gave up 9 bases and V 4 bases, and 12 bases lay outside the gene matches. The CDR3 DNA reads TGTGCCAGCAGCCCGAAACTAGCGCAACGTACTGAGCAGTTCTTC. Residues: CASSPKLAQRTEQFF.

The J gene is TRBJ2-2, the V gene TRBV7-9, with 7 positions matching TRBD2. The CDR3 runs to 17 residues. Germline lookup yields CDR1 SEHNR and CDR2 FQNEAQ (reference sequence). Trimming cost V 5 bases and J 4 bases; bases outside gene matches: 13. CDR3 loop: CASSPPGGGSGTGELFF. For the CDR3, the DNA is TGTGCCAGCAGCCCCCCCGGAGGCGGGAGTGGCACCGGGGAGCTGTTTTTT.

This chain joins TRBV11-2 and TRBJ2-7, with 7 positions matching TRBD1. The germline V gene has CDR1 SGHAT and CDR2 FQNNGV. The J segment lost 6 bases and the V segment lost 4 bases, leaving 3 bases of the junction unmatched. The CDR3 consists of 12 residues. The CDR3 DNA is TGTGCCAGCAGCTACGACAGGGTCGAGCAGTACTTC. Translation: CASSYDRVEQYF.

The J gene is TRBJ2-2, the V gene TRBV7-9; 9 bases fit TRBD2. Germline values: CDR1 SEHNR, CDR2 FQNEAQ (reference sequence). The junction had 17 bases not matched to a gene; V was cut back by 5 bases and J by 7 bases. The CDR3 consists of 18 residues. The CDR3 is CASSHAEGGRALSGELFF. DNA for the CDR3: TGTGCCAGCAGCCACGCCGAGGGCGGGAGGGCTTTGAGCGGGGAGCTGTTTTTT.

The chain is built from TRBV6-1 and TRBJ1-5; D unresolved. Germline values: CDR1 MNHNS, CDR2 SASEGT. The CDR3 covers 14 residues. V was cut by 4 bases and J by 0 bases, with 7 bases left in between. CDR3 residues: CASSGLYSNQPQHF. The CDR3, as DNA: TGTGCCAGCAGTGGACTGTATAGCAATCAGCCCCAGCATTTT.

The J gene is TRBJ2-7, the V gene TRBV6-1, with D uncertain. Trimming took 4 bases from V and 4 from J, leaving 14 bases between them. Germline values: CDR1 MNHNS, CDR2 SASEGT. This CDR3 comprises 14 residues. CDR3 region: CASSGVDFDYEQYF. The CDR3 DNA is TGTGCCAGCAGTGGGGTCGACTTTGATTACGAGCAGTACTTC.

Here the CDR3 reads CASSQVRRGHDWEQFF. For the CDR3, the DNA is TGTGCCAGCAGCCAAGTACGGCGCGGCCACGACTGGGAGCAGTTCTTC. The rearrangement links TRBV14 to TRBJ2-1; D ambiguous. There are 16 residues in the CDR3. The V end was cut by 1 base, the J end by 10 bases, with 20 bases between. Germline CDR1 is SGHDN and CDR2 is FVKESK.

V gene TRBV30 combines with J gene TRBJ2-2; D is unresolved. This CDR3 region has 11 residues. Germline assignment: CDR1 GTSNPN and CDR2 SVGIG (reference sequence). V was shortened by 4 bases and J by 7 bases, with 7 bases between the two germline ends. The DNA of the CDR3 is TGTGCCTGGAACGCTGGCGGGGAGCTGTTTTTT. Protein sequence: CAWNAGGELFF.

The chain couples TRBV28 to TRBJ1-4; D is undetermined. Trimming removed 5 bases at V and 7 bases at J, with 17 bases between. The CDR3 has 15 amino acids. In germline, CDR1 is MDHEN, CDR2 SYDVKM. The CDR3 loop is CASSTRTLGIEKLFF. The CDR3 DNA sequence: TGTGCCAGCAGTACCCGGACTCTGGGAATTGAAAAACTGTTTTTT. The full variable domain, completed using reference TRBV28 and TRBJ1-4, is DVKVTQSSRYLVKRTGEKVFLECVQDMDHENMFWYRQDPGLGLRLIYFSYDVKMKEKGDIPEGYSVSREKKERFSLILESASTNQTSMYLCASSTRTLGIEKLFFGSGTQLSVL.

For this clone: In the same sample, other DNA sequences code for this CDR3. J is TRBJ2-7 and V is TRBV4-3; 11 nucleotides match TRBD1. In germline, CDR1 is LGHNA, CDR2 YSLEER. V dropped 4 bases and J dropped 4; count of bases not matched to a gene: 3. The CDR3 is made up of 14 amino acids. CDR3 protein: CASSPGQGAYEQYF. Written as DNA, the CDR3 is TGCGCCAGCAGCCCCGGACAGGGGGCGTACGAGCAGTACTTC.

The CDR3 nucleotides read TGTGCCAGCAGCTATAGCGGGAGCACCTACGAGCAGTACTTC. Translated, it gives CASSYSGSTYEQYF. The chain couples TRBV5-4 to TRBJ2-7, with TRBD2 matching 9 bases. Germline loops: CDR1 SGHNT, CDR2 YYREEE (reference sequence). J lost 2 bases, V lost 3 bases, and 3 bases had no gene match. There are 14 residues in the CDR3.

This rearrangement joins TRBV6-6 to TRBJ2-7; 7 nucleotides match TRBD2. The CDR3 runs to 14 residues. The germline V gene encodes CDR1 MNHNY and CDR2 SVGAGI (reference sequence). V was pared by 6 bases and J by 7 bases, with 12 bases of the junction left unmatched. CDR3: CASSPMGGTGEQYF. DNA of the CDR3: TGTGCCAGCAGCCCGATGGGGGGGACGGGGGAGCAGTACTTC.

The chain couples TRBV27 to TRBJ1-4; D possibly corresponds to TRBD1 (6 bases). Trimming pared 7 bases from V and 3 bases from J, leaving 9 bases between. The CDR3 runs 13 residues. Germline V CDR1 and CDR2: MNHEY, SMNVEV (reference sequence). The CDR3 sequence is CASTGAANEKLFF. DNA for the CDR3: TGTGCCAGCACGGGGGCGGCTAATGAAAAACTGTTTTTT.

The table lists this clone with a count of one. The same CDR3 is also encoded by other DNA sequences in this sample. CDR3 DNA sequence: TGTGCCAGCAGTTTATCTAGGGGGAGCAATCAGCCCCAGCATTTT. This sequence encodes CASSLSRGSNQPQHF. The chain links TRBV27 to TRBJ1-5; D might be TRBD1 (6 bases). Looked up from germline, CDR1 is MNHEY and CDR2 is SMNVEV (reference sequence). V lost 0 bases and J lost 1, with 7 bases in between. There are 15 residues in the CDR3.

The chain joins TRBV2 to TRBJ2-1; a weak D match, TRBD1 (5 bases). Between the trimmed V and J ends, which lost 0 bases and 0 bases, there was a span of 12 bases. Germline assignment: CDR1 SNHLY and CDR2 FYNNEI. This CDR3 has 17 residues. For the CDR3, the DNA is TGTGCCAGCAGTGAAGCGGAAGACAGCTACTCCTACAATGAGCAGTTCTTC. Protein sequence: CASSEAEDSYSYNEQFF.